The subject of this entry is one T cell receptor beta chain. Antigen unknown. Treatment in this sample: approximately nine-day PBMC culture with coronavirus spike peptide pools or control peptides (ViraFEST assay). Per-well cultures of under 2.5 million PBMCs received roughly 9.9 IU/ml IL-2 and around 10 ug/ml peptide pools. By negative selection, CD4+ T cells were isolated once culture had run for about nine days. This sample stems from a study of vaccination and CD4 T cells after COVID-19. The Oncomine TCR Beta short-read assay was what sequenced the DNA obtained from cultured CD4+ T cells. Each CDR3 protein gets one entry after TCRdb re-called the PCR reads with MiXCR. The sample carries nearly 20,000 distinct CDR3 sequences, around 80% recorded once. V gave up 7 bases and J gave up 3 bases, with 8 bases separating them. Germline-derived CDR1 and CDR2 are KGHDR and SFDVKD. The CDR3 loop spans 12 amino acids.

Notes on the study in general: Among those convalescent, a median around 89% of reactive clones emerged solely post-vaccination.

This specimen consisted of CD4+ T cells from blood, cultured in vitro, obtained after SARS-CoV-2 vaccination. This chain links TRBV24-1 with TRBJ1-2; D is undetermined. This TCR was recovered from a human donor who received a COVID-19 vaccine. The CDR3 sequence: CATSVTDYGYTF. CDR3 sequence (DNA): TGTGCCACCAGCGTGACGGACTATGGCTACACCTTC.